The 27 T cell receptor beta chains presented below share a single source sample, sequenced in a study of shared clonotypes between healthy human individuals. Sequencing used immunoSEQ multiplex PCR; TCRdb keeps in-frame clones, though not all of them. The repertoire holds about 2 million clones, with about 95% as singletons. Positively selected for CCR7, the CD45RO-negative cells used as naive CD8 cells excluded terminally differentiated effector memory CD45RA+ cells. What was sequenced was naive CD8+ T cells sorted from blood. These receptors all stem from a young man in good health.

The CDR3 is CASSDGLAPYNEQFF. DNA for the CDR3: TGTGCCAGCAGTGACGGGCTAGCTCCCTACAATGAGCAGTTCTTC. V gene TRBV6-4 combines with J gene TRBJ2-1; a weak D match, TRBD2 (5 bases). The CDR3 runs 15 residues. CDR1 is MRHNA and CDR2 is SNTAGT in the germline V gene. The V end was cut by 2 bases, the J end by 2 bases, with 10 bases between.

This chain uses TRBV27 with TRBJ1-1, with D uncertain. The V end lost 2 bases, the J end lost 6 bases, and 10 bases lay between the germline ends. In germline, CDR1 is MNHEY, CDR2 SMNVEV (reference sequence). The CDR3 runs to 13 residues. CDR3 loop: CASSLEGRSEAFF. The CDR3 DNA reads as TGTGCCAGCAGTTTAGAGGGTCGGTCTGAAGCTTTCTTT.

Concerning this clone itself: Other DNA sequences in the sample encode the same CDR3. The chain carries TRBV9 and TRBJ2-7; D unclear. The CDR3 loop spans 12 amino acids. V was pared by 0 bases and J by 7 bases, with 8 bases between. Germline V gene sequence: CDR1 SGDLS, CDR2 YYNGEE. CDR3 loop: CASSVEAGEQYF. The CDR3 region has the DNA TGTGCCAGCAGCGTAGAGGCAGGTGAGCAGTACTTC.

The CDR3 bases are TGTGCCAGCTCTAGGGGGCTAGCGGGGGACAATGAGCAGTTCTTC. Translating gives CASSRGLAGDNEQFF. This sequence joins TRBV18 and TRBJ2-1; the match to TRBD2 covers 10 bases. Germline CDR1 and CDR2: KGHSH and LQKENI. This CDR3 is 15 amino acids long. Trimming took 6 bases from V and 5 from J; bases not matched to a gene: 7.

The chain joins TRBV18 to TRBJ2-7; 10 bases are a match to TRBD1. V shed 4 bases, J shed 1 base, and the junction held 10 bases outside the gene matches. CDR3 length: 17 residues. Germline CDR1 and CDR2: KGHSH and LQKENI. CDR3 in DNA: TGTGCCAGCTCACTCTTCGACGGGACAGGGGTATCCTACGAGCAGTACTTC. It codes for CASSLFDGTGVSYEQYF.

This clone was found once. The chain employs TRBV28 and TRBJ2-3; D is tentatively TRBD1 or TRBD2 (7 bases each). Germline V gene data show CDR1 as MDHEN and CDR2 as SYDVKM. Trimming took 1 base from V and 1 from J, leaving 12 bases between them. The CDR3 spans 16 residues. CDR3 sequence reads: CASSLSPGGGTDTQYF. For the CDR3, the DNA is TGTGCCAGCAGTTTATCCCCAGGGGGGGGCACAGATACGCAGTATTTT.

V is TRBV7-8 and J is TRBJ2-5; 8 nucleotides agree with TRBD1. Germline V lookup: CDR1 SGHVS, CDR2 FQNEAQ. J was trimmed by 4 bases and V by 3 bases; bases with no gene match: 4. The length of the CDR3 is 14 residues. The CDR3 reads CASSLGTGLETQYF. CDR3 coding DNA: TGTGCCAGCAGCTTGGGGACAGGTCTAGAGACCCAGTACTTC.

This chain connects TRBV5-4 to TRBJ2-7, with TRBD1 matching 10 bases. Germline trimming cut 4 bases from V and 4 bases from J; bases unmatched to any gene: 5. Germline V gene sequence: CDR1 SGHNT, CDR2 YYREEE (reference sequence). The CDR3 loop spans 14 amino acids. The CDR3 nucleotides are TGTGCCAGCAGCGGAGGACAGGGGGTATACGAGCAGTACTTC. It is translated as CASSGGQGVYEQYF.

The rearrangement uses TRBV7-3 and TRBJ2-3; D is unresolved. CDR3 length: 12 amino acids. Germline CDR1 is SGHTA and CDR2 is FQGTGA. V lost 4 bases and J lost 6, with 8 bases in between. The DNA of the CDR3 is TGTGCCAGCAGCTCCCTGCGGGATACGCAGTATTTT. It translates to CASSSLRDTQYF. The variable domain in full, completed from reference TRBV7-3 and TRBJ2-3, reads GAGVSQTPSNKVTEKGKYVELRCDPISGHTALYWYRQSLGQGPEFLIYFQGTGAADDSGLPNDRFFAVRPEGSVSTLKIQRTERGDSAVYLCASSSLRDTQYFGPGTRLTVL.

The rearrangement joins TRBV14 to TRBJ2-3; 8 bases line up with TRBD2. V lost 2 bases and J lost 0; bases outside the gene matches: 4. The CDR3 runs 16 residues. In germline, CDR1 is SGHDN, CDR2 FVKESK. The CDR3 is CASSQIGGGSTDTQYF. Here the CDR3 DNA reads TGTGCCAGCAGCCAAATTGGCGGGGGGAGCACAGATACGCAGTATTTT. Using reference TRBV14 and TRBJ2-3 for the parts outside the CDR3, the full variable domain is EAGVTQFPSHSVIEKGQTVTLRCDPISGHDNLYWYRRVMGKEIKFLLHFVKESKQDESGMPNNRFLAERTGGTYSTLKVQPAELEDSGVYFCASSQIGGGSTDTQYFGPGTRLTVL.

The gene calls are TRBV10-2 and TRBJ2-7; TRBD2 agrees at 7 bases. Losses at the gene ends were 3 bases for V and 4 bases for J; bases not matched to a gene: 6. This CDR3 has 14 amino acids. Germline V CDR1 and CDR2: WSHSY, SAAADI. The CDR3 DNA is TGCGCCAGCAGTGAAGCCGGGGAGGGATACGAGCAGTACTTC. The encoded protein is CASSEAGEGYEQYF.

V is TRBV2 and J is TRBJ2-4; unclear D gene. V was clipped by 1 base and J by 0 bases, with 13 bases between them. CDR1 SNHLY and CDR2 FYNNEI come from the germline V gene. The CDR3 loop spans 17 amino acids. In nucleotides, the CDR3 is TGTGCCAGCAGTGAAGGGGATAAGGTTGGAGCCAAAAACATTCAGTACTTC. Protein: CASSEGDKVGAKNIQYF.

The chain combines TRBV27 with TRBJ1-1; 9 bases align to TRBD1. Germline CDR1 is MNHEY and CDR2 is SMNVEV (reference sequence). After removal of 2 bases from V and 4 bases from J, the junction contained 5 bases not matched to a gene. CDR3 size: 15 residues. The CDR3 protein is CASSLTGGAGTEAFF. CDR3 nucleotide sequence: TGTGCCAGCAGTTTAACAGGGGGCGCAGGCACTGAAGCTTTCTTT.

The genes are TRBV5-6 and TRBJ2-1; 12 positions match TRBD1. The CDR3 has 18 amino acids. Germline assignment: CDR1 SGHDT and CDR2 YYEEEE. With V trimmed by 3 bases and J by 7 bases, 14 bases remained unmatched. The CDR3 protein is CASSSRDRGHSLSNEQFF. CDR3 sequence (DNA): TGTGCCAGCAGCTCCCGGGACAGGGGGCACTCCCTTTCGAATGAGCAGTTCTTC. Full variable domain (outside the CDR3, taken from reference TRBV5-6 and TRBJ2-1): DAGVTQSPTHLIKTRGQQVTLRCSPKSGHDTVSWYQQALGQGPQFIFQYYEEEERQRGNFPDRFSGHQFPNYSSELNVNALLLGDSALYLCASSSRDRGHSLSNEQFFGPGTRLTVL.

CDR3 sequence: CASSLGQPTNEKLFF. For the CDR3, the DNA is TGCGCCAGCAGCTTGGGCCAGCCAACTAATGAAAAACTGTTTTTT. The chain joins TRBV5-1 to TRBJ1-4; D is uncertain. Germline assignment: CDR1 SGHRS and CDR2 YFSETQ. V lost 0 bases to trimming and J lost 0 bases, with 6 bases between them. The CDR3 loop spans 15 amino acids.

The V and J genes are TRBV11-2 and TRBJ1-2, with 8 bases fitting TRBD1. Looked up from germline, CDR1 is SGHAT and CDR2 is FQNNGV. This CDR3 has 14 amino acids. The ends lost 5 bases at V and 7 bases at J; junction bases unmatched: 9. For the CDR3, the DNA is TGTGCCAGCAGCCGCCCCCCAGGGGGCGGTGGCTACACCTTC. This gives the protein CASSRPPGGGGYTF.

This rearrangement joins TRBV19 to TRBJ1-2, with TRBD1 matching 10 bases. This CDR3 comprises 14 residues. CDR1 and CDR2 (germline): LNHDA, SQIVND (reference sequence). Trimming cost V 4 bases and J 7 bases; bases outside gene matches: 6. This CDR3 is CASSTSTGGGGYTF. The CDR3 DNA is TGTGCCAGTAGTACATCGACAGGGGGCGGTGGCTACACCTTC. Complete variable domain (other parts from reference TRBV19 and TRBJ1-2): DGGITQSPKYLFRKEGQNVTLSCEQNLNHDAMYWYRQDPGQGLRLIYYSQIVNDFQKGDIAEGYSVSREKKESFPLTVTSAQKNPTAFYLCASSTSTGGGGYTFGSGTRLTVV.

The gene calls are TRBV4-1 and TRBJ2-1, with D possibly called TRBD1 or TRBD2 (5 bases each). V dropped 4 bases and J dropped 4 bases, with 17 bases sitting between them. Looked up from germline, CDR1 is MGHRA and CDR2 is YSYEKL. This CDR3 is built from 16 residues. The CDR3 nucleotides read TGCGCCAGCAGCCGAATACTAGGGGTCCGATACAATGAGCAGTTCTTC. It codes for CASSRILGVRYNEQFF.

CDR3 nucleotide sequence: TGTGCCAGCAGCTTACTGACTAGCGGGGGACCCAATGAGCAGTTCTTC. Encoded protein: CASSLLTSGGPNEQFF. The J gene is TRBJ2-1, the V gene TRBV7-2, with 12 nucleotides matching TRBD2. This CDR3 region has 16 residues. Germline loops: CDR1 SGHTA, CDR2 FQGNSA. J was trimmed by 6 bases and V by 2 bases; bases with no gene match: 5.

For this clone: Within the sample, other DNA sequences also encode this same CDR3. V gene TRBV29-1 combines with J gene TRBJ1-1, with 11 bases that match TRBD1. The J segment lost 2 bases and the V segment lost 4 bases, leaving 3 bases of the junction unmatched. This CDR3 spans 14 amino acids. The germline CDR1 and CDR2 sequences are SQVTM and ANQGSEA. DNA for the CDR3: TGCAGCGTTGCTGGGACAGGGGGTAACACTGAAGCTTTCTTT. Its protein product is CSVAGTGGNTEAFF.

The V and J genes are TRBV27 and TRBJ2-3; no reliable D call. Germline assignment: CDR1 MNHEY and CDR2 SMNVEV (reference sequence). This CDR3 region has 15 residues. With 5 bases removed from V and 0 bases from J, the gap between germline ends came to 12 bases. CDR3 bases: TGTGCCAGCAGTGACGTCGCAGCAAGCACAGATACGCAGTATTTT. Protein sequence: CASSDVAASTDTQYF.

V usage is TRBV4-1 and J usage is TRBJ2-1; the match to TRBD2 covers 11 bases. V dropped 3 bases and J dropped 0; count of bases not matched to a gene: 4. CDR1 MGHRA and CDR2 YSYEKL come from the germline V gene. This CDR3 comprises 17 residues. This chain's CDR3 is CASSQLLAGASYNEQFF. The CDR3 DNA reads as TGCGCCAGCAGCCAGTTACTAGCGGGGGCCTCCTACAATGAGCAGTTCTTC.

The J gene is TRBJ2-7, the V gene TRBV7-9; TRBD1 matches 11 bases. The CDR3 length is 14 residues. The ends lost 3 bases at V and 6 bases at J; junction bases unmatched: 4. Germline-derived CDR1 and CDR2 are SEHNR and FQNEAQ (reference sequence). CDR3 DNA sequence: TGTGCCAGCAGCTTCGGACAGGGGGCGTTCGAGCAGTACTTC. Translated: CASSFGQGAFEQYF.

The V and J genes are TRBV7-2 and TRBJ2-3; D is perhaps TRBD1 (5 bases). This CDR3 region has 16 residues. Trimming removed 1 base from V and 5 bases from J, with 16 bases in between. The germline V gene encodes CDR1 SGHTA and CDR2 FQGNSA. In nucleotides, the CDR3 is TGTGCCAGCAGCTTAGGAGTACTCAAGGGGATAGATACGCAGTATTTT. Translation gives CASSLGVLKGIDTQYF.

The chain has TRBV4-1 and TRBJ1-1, with D unresolved. The CDR3 totals 16 residues. Between the trimmed V and J ends, which lost 0 bases and 0 bases, there was a span of 11 bases. CDR1 is MGHRA and CDR2 is YSYEKL in the germline V gene. The CDR3 nucleotides read TGCGCCAGCAGCCAAGAACGGCAGACCTTGAACACTGAAGCTTTCTTT. Translating gives CASSQERQTLNTEAFF.

The rearrangement joins TRBV7-9 to TRBJ2-1; TRBD2 agrees at 7 bases. V shed 2 bases, J shed 0 bases, and the junction held 7 bases outside the gene matches. Germline assignment: CDR1 SEHNR and CDR2 FQNEAQ (reference sequence). The CDR3 loop spans 17 amino acids. The CDR3 DNA reads as TGTGCCAGCAGCTTAAGGGCGGGAGCGGACTCCTACAATGAGCAGTTCTTC. It codes for CASSLRAGADSYNEQFF.

The rearrangement links TRBV11-2 to TRBJ2-5; TRBD1 matches at 8 bases. This CDR3 comprises 16 residues. The trim removed 5 bases at V and 5 bases at J, leaving 13 bases unmatched. Germline V lookup: CDR1 SGHAT, CDR2 FQNNGV. The CDR3 nucleotides are TGTGCCAGCAGCCCCCGGCCAACAGGGGGGTTTGAGACCCAGTACTTC. Translated, it gives CASSPRPTGGFETQYF.